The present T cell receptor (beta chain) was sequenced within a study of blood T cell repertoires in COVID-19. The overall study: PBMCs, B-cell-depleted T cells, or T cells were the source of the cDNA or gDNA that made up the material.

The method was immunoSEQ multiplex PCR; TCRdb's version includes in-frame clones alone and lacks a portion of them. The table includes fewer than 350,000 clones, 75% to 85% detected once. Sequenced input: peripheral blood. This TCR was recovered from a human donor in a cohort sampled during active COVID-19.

CDR3 sequence reads: CASSTGTGGYLAFF. CDR3 nucleotides: TGTGCCAGCAGCACCGGGACAGGGGGTTATCTAGCTTTCTTT. The chain employs TRBV6-5 and TRBJ1-1, with 11 nucleotides matching TRBD1. V was pared by 6 bases and J by 10 bases, with 10 bases of the junction left unmatched. There are 14 residues in the CDR3. The germline V gene encodes CDR1 MNHEY and CDR2 SVGAGI.